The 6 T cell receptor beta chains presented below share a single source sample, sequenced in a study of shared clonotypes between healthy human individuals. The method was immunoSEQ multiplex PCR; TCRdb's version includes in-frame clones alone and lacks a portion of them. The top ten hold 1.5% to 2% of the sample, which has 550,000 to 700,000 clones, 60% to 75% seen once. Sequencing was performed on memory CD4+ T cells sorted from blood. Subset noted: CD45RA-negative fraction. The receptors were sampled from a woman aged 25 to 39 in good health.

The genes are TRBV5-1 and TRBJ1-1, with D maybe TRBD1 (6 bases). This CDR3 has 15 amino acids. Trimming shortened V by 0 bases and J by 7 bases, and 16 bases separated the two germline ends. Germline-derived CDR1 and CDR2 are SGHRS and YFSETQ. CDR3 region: CASSLEGEVFSEAFF. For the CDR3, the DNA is TGCGCCAGCAGCTTGGAGGGGGAGGTCTTTAGTGAAGCTTTCTTT.

The CDR3 sequence: CASSEIHLQGDTGELFF. The CDR3 DNA follows: TGTGCCAGCAGTGAAATTCACCTACAGGGAGACACCGGGGAGCTGTTTTTT. This rearrangement joins TRBV25-1 to TRBJ2-2; D may be TRBD1 (6 bases). V shed 2 bases and J shed 3 bases, with 16 bases lying between them. The CDR3 is 17 residues long. Germline CDR1 and CDR2: MGHDK and SYGVNS. The whole variable domain, remainder taken from reference TRBV25-1 and TRBJ2-2, is EADIYQTPRYLVIGTGKKITLECSQTMGHDKMYWYQQDPGMELHLIHYSYGVNSTEKGDLSSESTVSRIRTEHFPLTLESARPSHTSQYLCASSEIHLQGDTGELFFGEGSRLTVL.

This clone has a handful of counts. The CDR3 is CASSPSPGYLGTEAFF. The CDR3 DNA reads as TGCGCCAGCAGCCCCTCCCCGGGGTACCTTGGCACTGAAGCTTTCTTT. The chain combines TRBV5-1 with TRBJ1-1; unclear D gene. Trimming left V 4 bases short and J 4 bases short, with 20 bases between. Germline CDR1 reads SGHRS; CDR2 reads YFSETQ. There are 16 residues in the CDR3.

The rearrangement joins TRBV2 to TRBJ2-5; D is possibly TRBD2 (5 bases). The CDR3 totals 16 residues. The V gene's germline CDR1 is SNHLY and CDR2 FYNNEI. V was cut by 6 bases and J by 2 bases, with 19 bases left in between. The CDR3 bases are TGTGCCAGCAGCTATAGACTCATCCCGGGGCAAGAGACCCAGTACTTC. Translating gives CASSYRLIPGQETQYF.

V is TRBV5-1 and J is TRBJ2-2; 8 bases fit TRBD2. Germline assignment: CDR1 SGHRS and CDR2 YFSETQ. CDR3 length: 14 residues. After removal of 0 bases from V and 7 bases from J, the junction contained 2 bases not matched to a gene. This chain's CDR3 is CASSLGLAFGELFF. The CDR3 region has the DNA TGCGCCAGCAGCTTGGGACTAGCGTTCGGGGAGCTGTTTTTT. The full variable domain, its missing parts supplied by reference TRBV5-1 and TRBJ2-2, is KAGVTQTPRYLIKTRGQQVTLSCSPISGHRSVSWYQQTPGQGLQFLFEYFSETQRNKGNFPGRFSGRQFSNSRSEMNVSTLELGDSALYLCASSLGLAFGELFFGEGSRLTVL.

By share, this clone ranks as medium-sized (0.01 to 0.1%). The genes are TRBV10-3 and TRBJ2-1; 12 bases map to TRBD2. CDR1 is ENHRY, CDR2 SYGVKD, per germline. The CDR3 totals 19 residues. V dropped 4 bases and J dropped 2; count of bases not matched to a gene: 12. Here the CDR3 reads CAISGGRLAGGPPYNEQFF. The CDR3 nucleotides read TGTGCCATCAGTGGGGGGCGGCTAGCGGGAGGGCCACCCTACAATGAGCAGTTCTTC.